This TCR beta chain was identified in a study of shared clonotypes between healthy human individuals (dated by TCRdb to the early 2020s). With respect to the entire study: The cohort comprised a couple of women and three men aged 18 to 49 years. Libraries were prepared and TCR repertoires were sequenced by different laboratories using diverse techniques, in order to increase sequencing depth and limit assay-specific biases. For each donor, CD4 naive and CD4 memory were each run on three plates, CD8 naive on two plates, and CD8 memory on one plate. Each donor's leukapheresis produced roughly between about 0.9 and 9.5 billion PBMCs. To estimate repertoire size and how much clonotype sharing occurs between individuals, the study deeply sequenced the blood TCR repertoires of five healthy adults.

CD8 naive samples consisted of CD45RO-negative cells that were positively selected for CCR7, yielding a CD45RA+CCR7+ population without TemRA cells. The donors were healthy, HIV-negative adults who had no recently reported acute infections or vaccinations. Only Caucasian adults living in Nashville, Tennessee, USA were represented among the donors. Blood was obtained by leukapheresis, after which PBMCs were separated by Ficoll-Histopaque density gradient centrifugation and cryopreserved in liquid nitrogen vapor phase. Analytical flow cytometry was used to check the purity and quantity of every magnetically sorted T cell population. From each sorted fraction, genomic DNA was isolated and quantified by UV absorbance on a Nanodrop 2000c. Using the deep immunoSEQ assay, multiplex PCR amplified TCR CDR3 regions from genomic DNA. For each cell subset, the extracted genomic DNA was distributed evenly across all wells of several immunoSEQ 96-well plates, and each plate served as one replicate. Each replicate PCR for sorted subsets received about 200 ng genomic DNA, equal to about 30,000 T cell genomes. The purified libraries were quantified using a Qubit 3.0 fluorometer, sized with a Bioanalyzer 2100, and then quantified again using the KAPA Library Quantification kit. Every immunoSEQ 96-well plate was sequenced on a separate single-read 150-cycle Illumina NextSeq 550 flow cell. In the original analysis: Because only junctional sequences without quality scores were contained in the immunoSEQ output, filtering matching that applied to full-length reads could not be performed. Sequences were annotated with PyIR, a Python wrapper for IgBLAST v1.9, and V/J genes and CDR3 were assigned using IMGT germline references. Any read was removed if the V/J assignment was weak (E-value above 1e-6), the CDR3 was missing, or the read contained stop codons, out-of-frame junctions, or ambiguous translated residues. V3J clonotypes were defined by identical inferred V gene, J gene, and CDR3 amino acid sequence. The percentage overlap between two repertoires was calculated by dividing the number of shared unique clonotypes by the size of the smaller repertoire. Three approaches were used to assess repertoire richness: RTK rarefaction, the Chao1 estimator, and Recon v2.1 estimates of unobserved clonotypes. Generation probabilities for all TCRbeta clonotypes obtained by the gDNA method from a handful of donors were computed using OLGA. Held by TCRdb, this immuneACCESS table contains in-frame sequences only and omits some clones. Under half of the omission traces to an unresolved V gene where checked; the cause of the rest is unknown. V and J calls plus clone size are reproduced from that table; the DNA served to infer D and trimming. The sample table lists some 1,900,000 clones, just under 95% of them with a count of one. The leading ten clones occupy roughly 1% of the sample.

Concerning this clone itself: What this receptor recognizes is not known. Base-call qualities are not available, and no considerably larger clone is one nucleotide away.

CDR1 and CDR2, per the germline V gene, are SGHAT and FQNNGV. Spanning cysteine to phenylalanine, the CDR3 consists of 13 amino acids. Only the CDR3 DNA is retained, 39 bases long and in frame from the first base. Cut back by 3 bases and 3 bases, the V and J ends lie 8 bases apart. What the work shows at the level of the full study, not this receptor alone: Naive subsets generally had larger estimated clonotype richness than memory subsets. Clonotypes shared by all four sorted-subset donors showed higher generation probabilities than non-shared clonotypes. Around 5.4% of naive CD4, 3.5% of naive CD8, about 2.1% of memory CD4, and around 0.4% of memory CD8 clonotypes were shared across a few donors. Because the study included only a small number of donors, the genetic and exposure-history diversity represented was limited. Even with the large sequencing depth, rarefaction of the sorted-subset datasets indicated that sequencing was incomplete. Sampling was restricted to blood, and TCR repertoires in tissues likely differ from the TCR repertoires found in blood. Pairwise subsampling led to the expectation that sequencing depth would affect the degree of clonotype sharing among donors.

The chain couples TRBV11-2 to TRBJ1-1; no D gene can be assigned with confidence. Sequencing input: naive CD8+ T cells sorted from blood. Taken with the paper, the label for cell subset or site translates to: CD45RA+CCR7+. This clonotype was obtained from a man between 18 and 29 years old in good health. For the CDR3, the sequence is CASSFGVYTEAFF. The DNA sequence reads TGTGCCAGCAGCTTTGGAGTATACACTGAAGCTTTCTTT.